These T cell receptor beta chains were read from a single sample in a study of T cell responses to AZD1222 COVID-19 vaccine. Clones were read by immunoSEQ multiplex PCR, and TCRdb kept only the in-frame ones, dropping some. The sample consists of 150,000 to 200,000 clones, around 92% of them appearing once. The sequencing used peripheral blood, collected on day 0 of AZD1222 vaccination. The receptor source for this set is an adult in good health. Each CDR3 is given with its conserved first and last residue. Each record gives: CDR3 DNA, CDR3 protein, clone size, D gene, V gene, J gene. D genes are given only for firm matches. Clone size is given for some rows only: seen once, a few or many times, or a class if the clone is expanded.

TGTGCCAGCAGTGACAGCTCTGGAAACACCATATATTTT	CASSDSSGNTIYF	once	-	TRBV5-6	TRBJ1-3
TGTGCCTGGAGTTCCTGGGACAGGGTTAATGAAAAACTGTTTTTT	CAWSSWDRVNEKLFF	-	TRBD1	TRBV30	TRBJ1-4
TGCGCCAGCAGTGATACAGAGGGCTCTGGAAACACCATATATTTT	CASSDTEGSGNTIYF	-	-	TRBV10-2	TRBJ1-3
TGTGCCAGCTCCGCCCAACGCGACTCTTCACATGGCTACACCTTC	CASSAQRDSSHGYTF	-	-	TRBV6-5	TRBJ1-2
TGTGCCAGCAGCTCAGGGAGACCGGCTGAAGCTTTCTTT	CASSSGRPAEAFF	-	-	TRBV6-5	TRBJ1-1
TGTGCCAGCAGTTATTTCGGCGGGGCGGACTATGGCTACACCTTC	CASSYFGGADYGYTF	-	-	TRBV6-5	TRBJ1-2
TGTGCCAGCAGTTTTGCAGGGCTAACTGAAGCTTTCTTT	CASSFAGLTEAFF	-	-	TRBV12-3/TRBV12-4	TRBJ1-1
TGTGCCACCAGTGACCAGGACAGGGCTGGGGCCAACGTCCTGACTTTC	CATSDQDRAGANVLTF	-	TRBD1	TRBV24-1	TRBJ2-6
TGTGCCAGCTCACCATCGTGGGGCACTGAAGCTTTCTTT	CASSPSWGTEAFF	-	-	TRBV18	TRBJ1-1
TGTGCCTGGAGAGAGGGCGGCAGGGGACAGCCCCAGCATTTT	CAWREGGRGQPQHF	-	-	TRBV30	TRBJ1-5
TGTGCCAGCAGCACGGGACTAGCGGAGCTCACAGATACGCAGTATTTT	CASSTGLAELTDTQYF	-	TRBD2	TRBV11-2	TRBJ2-3
TGCGCCAGCAGCTTGGCCGAGGACAGCCAAGCTTTCTTT	CASSLAEDSQAFF	-	-	TRBV5-1	TRBJ1-1
TGTGCCAGCAGTTCCTCCGGAGGGTACAATGAGCAGTTCTTC	CASSSSGGYNEQFF	-	-	TRBV27	TRBJ2-1
TGCGCCAGCAGAGAACGGGAGAATGAAAAACTGTTTTTT	CASRERENEKLFF	once	-	TRBV10-1	TRBJ1-4
TGTGCCAGCAGCAAGGGGACCAGCGGTCAAGGGACCCAGTACTTC	CASSKGTSGQGTQYF	-	-	TRBV7-9	TRBJ2-5
TGTGCCAGCAGTTACTCCTACTGGGAGACCCAGTACTTC	CASSYSYWETQYF	-	-	TRBV6-6	TRBJ2-5
TGTGCCAGCAGTCCAGCAACGAGGAGCAATCAGCCCCAGCATTTT	CASSPATRSNQPQHF	-	-	TRBV28	TRBJ1-5
TGTGCCAGCAGCTTAGCGGTCCAAACCTCTCTCTCTGGAAACACCATATATTTT	CASSLAVQTSLSGNTIYF	once	-	TRBV7-9	TRBJ1-3
TGTGCCAGTAGTATTAACGGGGACGATCAGCCCCAGCATTTT	CASSINGDDQPQHF	-	-	TRBV19	TRBJ1-5
TGTGCCAGCAGTTCCTATGGGGGTCAAGAGACCCAGTACTTC	CASSSYGGQETQYF	-	-	TRBV6-6	TRBJ2-5
TGTGCCAGCAGTTTTGGGGAGTCCTACGAGCAGTACTTC	CASSFGESYEQYF	-	-	TRBV27	TRBJ2-7
TGTGCCAGCAGTGAATCGGTGAACACTGAAGCTTTCTTT	CASSESVNTEAFF	-	-	TRBV6-1	TRBJ1-1
TGTGCCAGCAGCCTAGACGGAGGGGGTGGCTATGGCTACACCTTC	CASSLDGGGGYGYTF	-	-	TRBV7-9	TRBJ1-2
TGTGCCAGCAGCATATCCATTGCGGAGACCCAGTACTTC	CASSISIAETQYF	-	-	TRBV5-4	TRBJ2-5
TGTGCCAGCAGCCGTAGCGACAGGCTGGATCCCCGGGCAGATACGCAGTATTTT	CASSRSDRLDPRADTQYF	-	-	TRBV3-1/TRBV3-2	TRBJ2-3
TGCGCCAGCAGCTCGTTCGCTAGGACAGGGGGGAGCTCTGGAAACACCATATATTTT	CASSSFARTGGSSGNTIYF	-	TRBD1	TRBV4-1	TRBJ1-3
TGTGCCAGCAGACAAGCCTCCGGCAGGGGGTATGGCTACACCTTC	CASRQASGRGYGYTF	-	TRBD1	TRBV3-1/TRBV3-2	TRBJ1-2
TGTGCCAGCAGCGCCACCACAGGTATGAACACTGAAGCTTTCTTT	CASSATTGMNTEAFF	-	-	TRBV7-9	TRBJ1-1
TGTGCCAGCAGTTATAGCCCCACGTCCTACAATGAGCAGTTCTTC	CASSYSPTSYNEQFF	-	-	TRBV6-5	TRBJ2-1
TGCGCCAGCAGCCAAGGTAGTGGCTACACCTTC	CASSQGSGYTF	-	-	TRBV4-1	TRBJ1-2
TGTGCCAGCAGCTTACCCCAGGGGGGCTACACCTTC	CASSLPQGGYTF	-	-	TRBV11-2	TRBJ1-2
TGTGCCAGCAGCTTTGGACAGGGTGTTCGGCAGCCCCAGCATTTT	CASSFGQGVRQPQHF	-	TRBD1	TRBV7-2	TRBJ1-5
TGTGCCAGCAGCTTAGTAGGGGACAGAGGGTCTGGAAACACCATATATTTT	CASSLVGDRGSGNTIYF	-	TRBD1	TRBV7-2	TRBJ1-3
TGTGCCAGCAGTGTCGCTTCCTTGGGTAACATTCAGTACTTC	CASSVASLGNIQYF	-	-	TRBV2	TRBJ2-4
TGTGCCAGCAGCTTAGGGGACAGGGGGCTTTTTTCACCCCTCCACTTT	CASSLGDRGLFSPLHF	once	TRBD1	TRBV7-2	TRBJ1-6
TGTGCCAGCAGCCTCATGCGGGAGGGCCCCTACGAGCAGTACTTC	CASSLMREGPYEQYF	once	TRBD2	TRBV4-2	TRBJ2-7
TGTGCCAGCAGCTTTGGGACAACTGAAGCTTTCTTT	CASSFGTTEAFF	-	-	TRBV7-9	TRBJ1-1
TGTGCCAGCACCCCAGGGGGTGGCACTGAAGCTTTCTTT	CASTPGGGTEAFF	-	TRBD1	TRBV6-5	TRBJ1-1
TGTGCCAGCAGTGAAGGGGGCAGTCTCAGCTCCTACGAGCAGTACTTC	CASSEGGSLSSYEQYF	few	-	TRBV6-1	TRBJ2-7
TGTGCCAGCAGCGTAATAGGGGCTGGCTACACCTTC	CASSVIGAGYTF	-	-	TRBV9	TRBJ1-2
TGTGCCAGTAGTTCCTCACAGGGGATTATGACTGAAGCTTTCTTT	CASSSSQGIMTEAFF	-	TRBD1	TRBV19	TRBJ1-1
TGTGCCAGCAGTTACTACGGGGTCACTGAAGCTTTCTTT	CASSYYGVTEAFF	-	-	TRBV6-6	TRBJ1-1
TGTGCCAGCAGCTCCCCGATGGGGGGGAACGGCTACACCTTC	CASSSPMGGNGYTF	-	-	TRBV7-2	TRBJ1-2
TGTGCCAGCAGCAAACTAGTAAGAGATACTGAAGCTTTCTTT	CASSKLVRDTEAFF	-	-	TRBV21-1	TRBJ1-1
TGTGCCAGCAGCCCACAGGGGAGCTATGGCTACACCTTC	CASSPQGSYGYTF	once	TRBD1	TRBV27	TRBJ1-2
TGCGCCAGCAGTTCGACAGGGGAGCTGTTTTTT	CASSSTGELFF	-	-	TRBV10-1	TRBJ2-2
TGTGCCATCAGTGAGTGGCGGACAGGGAGGGAAAAAAACTATGGCTACACCTTC	CAISEWRTGREKNYGYTF	-	TRBD1	TRBV10-3	TRBJ1-2
TGTGCCAGCAGGGCAGATACGCAGTATTTT	CASRADTQYF	-	-	TRBV12-3/TRBV12-4	TRBJ2-3